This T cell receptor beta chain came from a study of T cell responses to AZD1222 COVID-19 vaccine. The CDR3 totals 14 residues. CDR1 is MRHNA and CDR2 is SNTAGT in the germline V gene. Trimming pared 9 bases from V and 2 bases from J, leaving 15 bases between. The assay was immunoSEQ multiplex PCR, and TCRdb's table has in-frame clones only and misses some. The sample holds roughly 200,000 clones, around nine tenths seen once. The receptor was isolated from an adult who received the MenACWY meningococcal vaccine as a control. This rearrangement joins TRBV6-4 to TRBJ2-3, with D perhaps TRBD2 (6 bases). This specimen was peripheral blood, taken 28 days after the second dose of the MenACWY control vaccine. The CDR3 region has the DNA TGTGCCAGTTCACGGGAGTCGGTCACAGATACGCAGTATTTT. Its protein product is CASSRESVTDTQYF.